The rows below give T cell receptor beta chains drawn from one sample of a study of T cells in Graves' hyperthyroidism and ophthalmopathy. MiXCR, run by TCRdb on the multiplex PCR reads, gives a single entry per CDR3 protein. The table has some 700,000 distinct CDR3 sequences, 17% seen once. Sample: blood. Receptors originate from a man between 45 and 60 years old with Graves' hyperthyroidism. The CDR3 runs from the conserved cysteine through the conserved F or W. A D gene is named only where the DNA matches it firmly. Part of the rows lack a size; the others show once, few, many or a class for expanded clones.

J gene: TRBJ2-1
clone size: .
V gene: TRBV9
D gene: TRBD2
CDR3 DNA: TGTGCCAGCAGCGTAGCGGGAGGAGCAAATGAGCAGTTCTTC
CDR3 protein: CASSVAGGANEQFF

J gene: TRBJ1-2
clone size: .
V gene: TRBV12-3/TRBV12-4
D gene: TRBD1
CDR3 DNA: TGTGCCAGCAGTTTAGTGGGGACAGGGCCCCACTATGGCTGCACCTTC
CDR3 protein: CASSLVGTGPHYGCTF

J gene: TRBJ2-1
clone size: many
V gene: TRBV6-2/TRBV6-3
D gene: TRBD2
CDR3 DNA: TGTGCCAGCAGATTCCTAAGCGGGGGGAACAATGAGCAGTTCTTC
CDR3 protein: CASRFLSGGNNEQFF

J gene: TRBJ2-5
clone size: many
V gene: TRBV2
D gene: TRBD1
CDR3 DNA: TGTGCCAGCACCAAGGACAGGGGTGCCCAAGAGACCCAGTACTTC
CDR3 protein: CASTKDRGAQETQYF

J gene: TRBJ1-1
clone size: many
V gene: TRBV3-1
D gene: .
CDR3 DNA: TGTGCCAGCAGCTTTACCGACAGGGAAGCTTTCTTT
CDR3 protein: CASSFTDREAFF

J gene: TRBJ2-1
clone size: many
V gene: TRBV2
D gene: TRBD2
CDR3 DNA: TGTGCCAGCGGCCGACTAGCGGGAGTCAATGAGCAGTTCTTC
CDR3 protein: CASGRLAGVNEQFF

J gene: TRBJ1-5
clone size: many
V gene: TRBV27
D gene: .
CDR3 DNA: TGTGCCAGCGGGGAATGGAAGGATCAGCCCCAGCATTTT
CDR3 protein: CASGEWKDQPQHF

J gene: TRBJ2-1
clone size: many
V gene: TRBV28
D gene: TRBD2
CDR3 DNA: TGTGCCAGCAGGTCTTTTGCGGGAGGATACAATGAGCAGTTCTTC
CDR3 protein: CASRSFAGGYNEQFF

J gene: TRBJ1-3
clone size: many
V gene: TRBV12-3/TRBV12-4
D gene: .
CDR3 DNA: TGTGCCAGCAGGGAACCGCGCTCTGGAAACACCATATATTTT
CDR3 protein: CASREPRSGNTIYF

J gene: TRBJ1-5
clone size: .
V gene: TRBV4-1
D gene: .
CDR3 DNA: TGCGCCAGCAGCCAAGTCAGGGCCAATCAGCCCCAGCATTTT
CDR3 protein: CASSQVRANQPQHF

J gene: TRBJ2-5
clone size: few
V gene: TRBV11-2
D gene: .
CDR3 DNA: TGTGCCAGCAGCTTAGAGCCGTTAAGTTCAGAGACCCAGTACTTC
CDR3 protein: CASSLEPLSSETQYF

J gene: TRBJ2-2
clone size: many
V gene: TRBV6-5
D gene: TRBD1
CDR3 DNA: TGTGCCAGCAGTTACTCAAGACAGGGGCAGAGGGAGCTGTTTTTT
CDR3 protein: CASSYSRQGQRELFF

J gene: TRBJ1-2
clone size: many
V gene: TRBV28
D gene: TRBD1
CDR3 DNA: TGTGCCAGCACGAACAGGGGGCTGAACTATGGCTACACCTTC
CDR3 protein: CASTNRGLNYGYTF

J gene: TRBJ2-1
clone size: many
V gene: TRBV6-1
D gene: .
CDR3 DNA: TGTGCCAGCAGTTATGGGTTGTCGACTAGGCAGTTCTTC
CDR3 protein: CASSYGLSTRQFF

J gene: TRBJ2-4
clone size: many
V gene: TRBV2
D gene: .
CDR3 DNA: TGTGCCAGCAGTGAGGTGGGGAGTGCGGGCAAAAACATTCAGTACTTC
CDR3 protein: CASSEVGSAGKNIQYF

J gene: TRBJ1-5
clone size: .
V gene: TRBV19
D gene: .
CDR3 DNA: TGTGCCAGTAACGAGGAGAGCAATCAGCCCCAGCATTTT
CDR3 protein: CASNEESNQPQHF

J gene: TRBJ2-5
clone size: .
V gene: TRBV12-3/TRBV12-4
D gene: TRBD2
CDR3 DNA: TGTGCCAGCAGTTTATACGGCTCGACTAGCCAAAATCAAGAGACCCAGTACTTC
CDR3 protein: CASSLYGSTSQNQETQYF

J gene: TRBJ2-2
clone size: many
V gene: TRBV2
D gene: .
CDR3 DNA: TGTGCCAGCAGTGAAGTCTTTGGCGGAAACACCGGGGAGCTGTTTTTT
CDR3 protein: CASSEVFGGNTGELFF

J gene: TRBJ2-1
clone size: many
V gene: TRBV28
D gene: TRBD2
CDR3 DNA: TGTGCCAGCAGTTTTCGTCAGGGACTAGCGGCTCCGAGAGGCTCCCACAATGAGCAGTTCTTC
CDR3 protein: CASSFRQGLAAPRGSHNEQFF

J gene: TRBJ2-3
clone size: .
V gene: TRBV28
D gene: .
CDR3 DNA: TGTGCCAGCAGACCGGGACCGACAGGAACGCAGTATTTT
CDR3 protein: CASRPGPTGTQYF

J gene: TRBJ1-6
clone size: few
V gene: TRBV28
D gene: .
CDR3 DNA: TGTGCCAGCACCAAGACAAGCTATAATTCACCCCTCCACTTT
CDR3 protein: CASTKTSYNSPLHF

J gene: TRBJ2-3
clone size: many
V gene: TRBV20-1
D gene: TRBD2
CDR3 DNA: TGCAGTGCTAGAGATCTAGCGGGAGGGCCAGATACGCAGTATTTT
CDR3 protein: CSARDLAGGPDTQYF

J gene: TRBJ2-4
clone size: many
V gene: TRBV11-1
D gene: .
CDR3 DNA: TGTGCCAGCAGCTTAGGACAACTAGCCAAAAACATTCAGTACTTC
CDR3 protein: CASSLGQLAKNIQYF

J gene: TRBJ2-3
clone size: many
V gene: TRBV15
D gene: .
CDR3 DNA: TGTGCCACCAGCAGAGATAAGGGGGACGGCACAGATACGCAGTATTTT
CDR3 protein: CATSRDKGDGTDTQYF

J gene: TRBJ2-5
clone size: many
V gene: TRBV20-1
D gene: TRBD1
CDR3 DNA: TGCAGTGCTAGAACCCCGGGACAGGGGTCGCAGACCCAGTACTTC
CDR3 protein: CSARTPGQGSQTQYF

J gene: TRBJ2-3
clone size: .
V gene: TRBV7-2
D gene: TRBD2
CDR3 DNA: TGTGCCAGCAGCTTAGGCGGGAGCACAGGCACAGATACGCAGTATTTT
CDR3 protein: CASSLGGSTGTDTQYF

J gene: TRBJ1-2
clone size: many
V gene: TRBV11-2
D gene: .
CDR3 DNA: TGTGCCAGCAGCTCAACAGGGCCTCGAGGCTATGGCTACACCTTC
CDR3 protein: CASSSTGPRGYGYTF

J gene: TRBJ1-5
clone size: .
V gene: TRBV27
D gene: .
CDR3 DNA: TGTGCCAGCAGTCCCAGGGGTTATAGCAATCAGCCCCAGCATTTT
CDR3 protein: CASSPRGYSNQPQHF

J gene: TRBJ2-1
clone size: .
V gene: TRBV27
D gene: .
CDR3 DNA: TGTGCCAGCAGTGCGGGACCAACCCTGGGGGGGCAGTTCTTC
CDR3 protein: CASSAGPTLGGQFF

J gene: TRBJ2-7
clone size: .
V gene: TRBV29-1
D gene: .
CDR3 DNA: TGCAGCGTTGAAACAGGGAGTGGCTCCTACGAGCAGTACTTC
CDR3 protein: CSVETGSGSYEQYF

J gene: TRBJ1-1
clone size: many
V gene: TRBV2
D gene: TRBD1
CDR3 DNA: TGTGCCAGCAGGGACAGGGTGCGAGTAAACACTGAAGCTTTCTTT
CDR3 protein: CASRDRVRVNTEAFF

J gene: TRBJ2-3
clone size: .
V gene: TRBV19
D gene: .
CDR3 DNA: TGTGCCAGTAGTATGGCCAGATTTTCAGGGTCAGATACGCAGTATTTT
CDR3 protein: CASSMARFSGSDTQYF

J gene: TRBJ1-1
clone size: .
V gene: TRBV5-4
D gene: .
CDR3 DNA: TGTGCCAGCAGCTACGACATAACTGAAGCTTTCTTT
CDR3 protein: CASSYDITEAFF

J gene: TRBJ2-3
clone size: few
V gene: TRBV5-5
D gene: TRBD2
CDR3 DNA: TGTGCCAGCAGCCATTCCGGGAGGTGGGATGGCACAGATACGCAGTATTTT
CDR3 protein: CASSHSGRWDGTDTQYF

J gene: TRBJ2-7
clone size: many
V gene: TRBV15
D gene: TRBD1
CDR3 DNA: TGTGCCACCAGCGACCGGGACAGGACCTACGAGCAGTACTTC
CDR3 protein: CATSDRDRTYEQYF

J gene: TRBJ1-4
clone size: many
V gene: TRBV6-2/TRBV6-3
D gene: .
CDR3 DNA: TGTGCCAGCAGTTCGAACAGCCTCGGGCCTGAAAAACTGTTTTTT
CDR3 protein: CASSSNSLGPEKLFF

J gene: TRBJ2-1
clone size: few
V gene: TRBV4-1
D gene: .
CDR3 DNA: TGCGCCAGCAGCCTAAAAGACATAGCGACCTCCTACAATGAGCAGTTCTTC
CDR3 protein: CASSLKDIATSYNEQFF

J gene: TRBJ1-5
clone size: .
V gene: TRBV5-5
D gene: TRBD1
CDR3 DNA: TGTGCCAGCAGCTTGACAACGGGACAGGGAGGCCAGCCCCAGCATTTT
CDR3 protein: CASSLTTGQGGQPQHF

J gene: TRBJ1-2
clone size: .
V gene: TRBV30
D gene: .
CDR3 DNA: TGTGCCTGGAGTGTACTTAACCACTATGGCTACACCTTC
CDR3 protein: CAWSVLNHYGYTF

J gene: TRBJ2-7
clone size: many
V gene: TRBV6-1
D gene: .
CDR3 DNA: TGTGCCACCTCTTACTACGAGCAGTACTTC
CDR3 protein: CATSYYEQYF

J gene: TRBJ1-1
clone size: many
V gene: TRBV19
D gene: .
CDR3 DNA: TGTGCCAGTAGTGCTTCCAGGACTAGGGCCCCCGAAGCTTTCTTT
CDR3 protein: CASSASRTRAPEAFF

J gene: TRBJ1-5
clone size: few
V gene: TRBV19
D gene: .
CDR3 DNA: TGTGCCAGTAGTATTAAAGGTAGGGATGACAATCGACCCCAGCATTTT
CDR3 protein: CASSIKGRDDNRPQHF